This TCR beta chain was identified in a study of cytomegalovirus exposure and HLA in healthy donors. PCR involved 60 Vbeta and 13 Jbeta primers. Sequenced by immunoSEQ multiplex PCR; TCRdb stores in-frame clones only, minus some. This table has about 44,000 clones, about 90% appearing once. V lost 3 bases to trimming and J lost 4 bases, with 15 bases between them. The CDR3 runs 16 residues. Germline V lookup: CDR1 KGHSH, CDR2 LQKENI. The source material was PBMCs. This chain joins TRBV18 and TRBJ2-2; a weak D match, TRBD2 (6 bases). The TCR originated in a woman aged 40 to 50 in good health and CMV-seropositive. The CDR3 here is CASSPFRTTFTGELFF. The CDR3 nucleotides read TGTGCCAGCTCACCTTTCCGGACTACATTCACCGGGGAGCTGTTTTTT.